This section outlines one T cell receptor beta chain sequence together with its context. This CDR3 is built from 22 residues. Losses at the gene ends were 0 bases for V and 6 bases for J; bases not matched to a gene: 24. Per germline, CDR1 MGHRA and CDR2 YSYEKL. Profiled with immunoSEQ multiplex PCR; TCRdb holds only in-frame clones, not every one. The data hold hundreds of thousands of clones, with around 87% observed a single time. These data are taken from a study of shared T cell receptors in the human thymus. A further study also used this sample, focusing on human thymus T cells.

This clonotype was obtained from a boy younger than two with a congenital heart defect. J is TRBJ2-2 and V is TRBV4-1; 8 bases line up with TRBD2. The specimen sequenced was thymocytes. In DNA, the CDR3 is TGCGCCAGCAGCCAAGATTGTGAGACTAGCGATATAAACGGTGGCGCGGCCGGGGAGCTGTTTTTT. Translation: CASSQDCETSDINGGAAGELFF.